The TCR beta chain described here comes from a study of blood T cell repertoires in COVID-19. Repertoires were generated with immunoSEQ multiplex PCR, while TCRdb's copy carries only in-frame clones and drops some. The sample consists of about 180,000 clones, about 88% of them appearing once. For this clone: The sample has other DNA sequences that encode this CDR3 too.

With V trimmed by 3 bases and J by 3 bases, 4 bases remained unmatched. This CDR3 comprises 15 residues. The germline gives CDR1 GTSNPN, CDR2 SVGIG (reference sequence). The chain joins TRBV30 to TRBJ1-5; 11 nucleotides align to TRBD1. The sequenced sample was peripheral blood. The source is a woman under 40 with active or convalescent COVID-19. The CDR3 region has the DNA TGTGCCTGGAGCCGGGACAGGGGGTCCAATCAGCCCCAGCATTTT. It yields the protein CAWSRDRGSNQPQHF.